This T cell receptor beta chain was documented in a study of blood T cell repertoires in COVID-19. Across the whole study: Cohort 3 recovery required two negative PCRs, clearance, or symptom resolution.

Clones were sequenced by immunoSEQ multiplex PCR, and TCRdb holds only the in-frame ones, with some missing. The sample has fewer than 250,000 clones; around 90% are singletons. Trimming took 0 bases from V and 0 from J, leaving 7 bases between them. The CDR3 length is 15 residues. Germline V gene sequence: CDR1 SGHRS, CDR2 YFSETQ. The sequencing sample was made of PBMCs or T cells enriched from blood (not recorded which). The V call is TRBV5-1, the J call TRBJ1-5, with D possibly TRBD1 on 5 matching bases. The clonotype was recovered from a young man in a cohort exposed to, infected with or recovered from COVID-19 (not recorded which). The CDR3 sequence: CASSLVGDSNQPQHF. In DNA, the CDR3 is TGCGCCAGCAGCTTGGTAGGGGATAGCAATCAGCCCCAGCATTTT.